Presented here are 29 T cell receptor beta chains from one specimen sequenced in a study of T cell responses to AZD1222 COVID-19 vaccine. Clones were sequenced by immunoSEQ multiplex PCR, and TCRdb holds only the in-frame ones, with some missing. Among about 82,000 clones listed, about nine tenths were seen once. The starting material was peripheral blood, obtained 28 days after the second AZD1222 dose. Receptors originate from an adult who received the AZD1222 COVID-19 vaccine.

This clone was seen a single time. This rearrangement joins TRBV12-3 or TRBV12-4 to TRBJ1-2; D is possibly TRBD1 (6 bases). The V gene lost 7 bases and the J gene lost 0 bases, with 6 bases spanning the gap. This CDR3 is 12 amino acids long. The chain's CDR3 is CASNRANYGYTF. DNA of the CDR3: TGTGCCAGCAACAGGGCTAACTATGGCTACACCTTC.

The chain is built from TRBV19 and TRBJ2-1; TRBD1 is a possible D gene (6 bases). Germline assignment: CDR1 LNHDA and CDR2 SQIVND (reference sequence). The CDR3 sequence is 12 residues long. V shed 9 bases and J shed 6 bases, with 12 bases lying between them. The CDR3, as DNA: TGTGCCAGCATGGACAGTTTCAATGAGCAGTTCTTC. This codes for CASMDSFNEQFF.

The V call is TRBV12-5, the J call TRBJ2-2; D not resolved. Germline CDR1 reads LGHNT; CDR2 reads FRNRAP. This CDR3 is 12 amino acids long. The V end lost 6 bases, the J end lost 7 bases, and 9 bases lay between the germline ends. The CDR3, as DNA: TGTGCTAGTGGAGGAGATATCGGGGAGCTGTTTTTT. Its protein product is CASGGDIGELFF.

V usage is TRBV7-8 and J usage is TRBJ1-2; D unresolved. There are 14 residues in the CDR3. Germline assignment: CDR1 SGHVS and CDR2 FQNEAQ. Trimming pared 5 bases from V and 8 bases from J, leaving 18 bases between. Here the CDR3 reads CASSPTLPRVGYTF. In DNA form, the CDR3 reads TGTGCCAGCAGCCCGACACTGCCGAGGGTCGGCTACACCTTC.

The chain employs TRBV15 and TRBJ1-4; 7 nucleotides align to TRBD1. The V gene's germline CDR1 is LNHNV and CDR2 YYDKDF (reference sequence). V lost 4 bases and J lost 8; bases outside the gene matches: 10. This CDR3 region has 15 residues. CDR3 in amino acids: CATSTATGLREKLFF. CDR3 nucleotide sequence: TGTGCCACCAGCACGGCGACAGGGTTGAGAGAAAAACTGTTTTTT.

This chain connects TRBV7-2 to TRBJ1-6; D unresolved. Trimming removed 2 bases from V and 6 bases from J, with 8 bases in between. The CDR3 is made up of 14 amino acids. Germline CDR1 and CDR2: SGHTA and FQGNSA. CDR3 in amino acids: CASSLPGGNSPLHF. The CDR3 nucleotides are TGTGCCAGCAGCTTACCGGGTGGTAATTCACCCCTCCACTTT.

CDR3 nucleotides: TGTGCCGCCCGGGACGTTTATAATGAAAAACTGTTTTTT. It specifies CAARDVYNEKLFF. The chain joins TRBV10-3 to TRBJ1-4; D may be TRBD1 (5 bases). CDR3 length equals 13 residues. Germline CDR1 ENHRY, CDR2 SYGVKD. V was pared by 11 bases and J by 4 bases, with 14 bases between.

This clone showed up just once. The J gene is TRBJ1-5, the V gene TRBV4-2; D call uncertain. Between the trimmed V and J ends, which lost 5 bases and 6 bases, there was a span of 17 bases. This CDR3 comprises 15 residues. Germline CDR1 and CDR2: LGHNA and YNFKEQ. CDR3 DNA: TGTGCCAGCAGCGTCGATGTACGGGGAATTCAGCCCCAGCATTTT. Amino acids: CASSVDVRGIQPQHF.

The chain is built from TRBV12-3 or TRBV12-4 and TRBJ1-2, with a weak D call TRBD1 (5 bases). The CDR3 is 13 amino acids. V lost 3 bases and J lost 14, with 19 bases in between. The CDR3 DNA sequence: TGTGCCAGCAGTTTGGGTAGCGGGGCTCCAAGGACCTTC. Translation gives CASSLGSGAPRTF.

J is TRBJ1-1 and V is TRBV7-6, with D tentatively TRBD1 (6 bases). Trimming shortened V by 5 bases and J by 3 bases, and 22 bases separated the two germline ends. The CDR3 is 17 residues long. Germline V gene data show CDR1 as SGHVS and CDR2 as FNYEAQ. CDR3 residues: CASSPRAGGSMDTEAFF. DNA of the CDR3: TGTGCCAGCAGCCCGCGAGCGGGGGGCTCTATGGACACTGAAGCTTTCTTT.

The genes are TRBV5-4 and TRBJ1-1; D not certain. The CDR3 totals 13 residues. The ends were cut back, 1 base at V and 1 base at J, with 5 bases in the middle. Germline V CDR1 and CDR2: SGHNT, YYREEE (reference sequence). The CDR3 spells CASSLFRNTEAFF. In DNA form, the CDR3 reads TGTGCCAGCAGCTTGTTTAGGAACACTGAAGCTTTCTTT.

The V and J genes are TRBV18 and TRBJ1-5; 7 positions agree with TRBD1. The germline gives CDR1 KGHSH, CDR2 LQKENI. The CDR3 is 14 residues long. The trim removed 2 bases at V and 4 bases at J, leaving 2 bases unmatched. This CDR3 reads CASSPTRGNQPQHF. The CDR3 DNA sequence: TGTGCCAGCTCACCAACCAGGGGGAATCAGCCCCAGCATTTT.

This chain connects TRBV30 to TRBJ2-7; D is possibly TRBD1 (6 bases). Germline loops: CDR1 GTSNPN, CDR2 SVGIG (reference sequence). V lost 4 bases and J 2 bases, leaving 9 bases between the germline ends. CDR3 length: 12 residues. The CDR3 loop reads CAWTKGAYEQYF. CDR3 coding DNA: TGTGCCTGGACGAAGGGGGCCTACGAGCAGTACTTC.

V is TRBV27 and J is TRBJ2-7; TRBD1 is a possible D gene (6 bases). Germline CDR1 is MNHEY and CDR2 is SMNVEV (reference sequence). Trimming left V 3 bases short and J 6 bases short, with 21 bases between. CDR3 length: 16 amino acids. The CDR3 nucleotides are TGTGCCAGCAGTTTGGGCAGGGGAGACTCTATCGGCGAGCAGTACTTC. It translates to CASSLGRGDSIGEQYF.

This clone showed up just once. V gene TRBV5-1 combines with J gene TRBJ2-1, with TRBD2 identical over 8 bases. The length of the CDR3 is 14 residues. V gave up 4 bases and J gave up 7 bases; unmatched junction bases: 7. Germline CDR1 and CDR2: SGHRS and YFSETQ. As DNA, the CDR3 is TGCGCCAGCAGCCCGTCCCGGGGGGGAAATGAGCAGTTCTTC. This codes for CASSPSRGGNEQFF.

The chain couples TRBV7-3 to TRBJ2-2, with TRBD1 matching 7 bases. From germline, CDR1 is SGHTA and CDR2 FQGTGA. V shed 5 bases and J 2 bases; nucleotides not matched to a gene: 8. The length of the CDR3 is 16 residues. The CDR3 spells CASSPGGGANTGELFF. CDR3 DNA sequence: TGTGCCAGCAGCCCAGGGGGTGGGGCAAACACCGGGGAGCTGTTTTTT.

The rearrangement links TRBV3-1 (or the pseudogene TRBV3-2) to TRBJ2-1, with D unclear. The CDR3 contains 13 residues. Per germline, CDR1 LGHDT and CDR2 YNNKEL (reference sequence). The V gene lost 5 bases and the J gene lost 7 bases, with 12 bases spanning the gap. This CDR3 is CASSLRSVNEQFF. CDR3 DNA sequence: TGTGCCAGCAGCTTGAGGAGTGTTAATGAGCAGTTCTTC.

V and J are TRBV4-2 and TRBJ2-2; TRBD2 is a possible D gene (5 bases). The ends were cut back, 0 bases at V and 4 bases at J, with 18 bases in the middle. CDR1 is LGHNA and CDR2 is YNFKEQ in the germline V gene. There are 18 residues in the CDR3. CDR3 in amino acids: CASSQDMGRGQSTGELFF. The CDR3 coding sequence is TGTGCCAGCAGCCAAGATATGGGTCGGGGTCAGTCCACCGGGGAGCTGTTTTTT.

This chain connects TRBV11-2 to TRBJ2-5; 9 nucleotides line up with TRBD1. Germline V gives CDR1 SGHAT, CDR2 FQNNGV. CDR3 length equals 15 residues. V shed 4 bases, J shed 5 bases, and the junction held 8 bases outside the gene matches. The CDR3 reads CASSSNRGRGETQYF. In nucleotides, the CDR3 is TGTGCCAGCAGCTCGAACAGGGGGCGCGGGGAGACCCAGTACTTC.

V is TRBV5-6 and J is TRBJ1-6; D is unresolved. The V and J ends lost 0 bases and 10 bases respectively, with 8 bases between them. CDR1 is SGHDT and CDR2 is YYEEEE in the germline V gene. The CDR3 is 13 amino acids. In DNA form, the CDR3 reads TGTGCCAGCAGCTTGGTAGGGTCGTCACCCCTCCACTTT. Its protein is CASSLVGSSPLHF.

This clone was seen a few times. The chain links TRBV9 to TRBJ1-1; D possibly corresponds to TRBD1 (5 bases). The CDR3 has 15 residues. Germline V gene lookup returns CDR1 SGDLS and CDR2 YYNGEE. V lost 3 bases and J lost 1, with 13 bases in between. CDR3 amino acids: CASSGDPTGNTEAFF. In nucleotides, the CDR3 is TGTGCCAGCAGCGGGGACCCGACCGGGAACACTGAAGCTTTCTTT.

The chain joins TRBV7-2 to TRBJ2-6, with D unresolved. Trimming took 1 base from V and 1 from J, leaving 5 bases between them. In germline, CDR1 is SGHTA, CDR2 FQGNSA. The CDR3 sequence is 15 residues long. The CDR3 spells CASSLGGSGANVLTF. In nucleotides, the CDR3 is TGTGCCAGCAGCTTAGGGGGTTCTGGGGCCAACGTCCTGACTTTC. Drawing the rest from reference TRBV7-2 and TRBJ2-6, the complete variable domain is GAGVSQSPSNKVTEKGKDVELRCDPISGHTALYWYRQSLGQGLEFLIYFQGNSAPDKSGLPSDRFSAERTGGSVSTLTIQRTQQEDSAVYLCASSLGGSGANVLTFGAGSRLTVL.

This chain joins TRBV29-1 and TRBJ2-2; D possibly corresponds to TRBD2 (5 bases). Trimming removed 1 base from V and 4 bases from J, with 13 bases in between. This CDR3 spans 15 amino acids. Germline V CDR1 and CDR2: SQVTM, ANQGSEA. The CDR3, as DNA: TGCAGCGTTGAAGTTCCGTATGCGGGCACCGGGGAGCTGTTTTTT. Translating gives CSVEVPYAGTGELFF.

The J gene is TRBJ1-1, the V gene TRBV11-2; D is possibly TRBD1 (5 bases). CDR1 and CDR2 from the germline V gene are SGHAT and FQNNGV. This CDR3 has 11 residues. Trimming left V 6 bases short and J 7 bases short, with 9 bases between. CDR3 DNA sequence: TGTGCCAGCAGGGGACCAATTGAAGCTTTCTTT. It codes for CASRGPIEAFF.

The CDR3 region is CASSPGTTNYNEQFF. DNA for the CDR3: TGTGCCAGCAGCCCTGGGACTACTAACTACAATGAGCAGTTCTTC. The gene calls are TRBV7-3 and TRBJ2-1; 7 nucleotides agree with TRBD2. This CDR3 contains 15 residues. In germline, CDR1 is SGHTA, CDR2 FQGTGA. The V and J ends lost 5 bases and 3 bases, in that order; junction bases with no gene match: 7.

The genes are TRBV15 and TRBJ1-4; possible D gene TRBD1, 5 bases. The germline V gene encodes CDR1 LNHNV and CDR2 YYDKDF (reference sequence). The CDR3 is 15 residues long. Trimming removed 3 bases from V and 3 bases from J, with 11 bases in between. CDR3 loop: CATSREGTANEKLFF. The CDR3, as DNA: TGTGCCACCAGCAGGGAGGGGACTGCTAATGAAAAACTGTTTTTT.

The chain links TRBV2 to TRBJ1-4, with D maybe TRBD1 (6 bases). Between the trimmed V and J ends, which lost 7 bases and 8 bases, there was a span of 14 bases. In germline, CDR1 is SNHLY, CDR2 FYNNEI. This CDR3 is built from 13 residues. The CDR3 reads CASIRDIREKLFF. The DNA of the CDR3 is TGTGCCAGCATCCGGGACATACGCGAAAAACTGTTTTTT.

V and J are TRBV28 and TRBJ2-1, with 9 nucleotides matching TRBD2. The CDR3 is 18 residues long. CDR1 and CDR2 from the germline V gene are MDHEN and SYDVKM. The ends lost 0 bases at V and 0 bases at J; junction bases unmatched: 6. The CDR3 sequence is CASSLWLAGSPSYNEQFF. DNA of the CDR3: TGTGCCAGCAGTTTATGGCTAGCGGGGAGCCCCTCCTACAATGAGCAGTTCTTC.

This chain joins TRBV27 and TRBJ2-6; D ambiguous. Trimming stripped 6 bases from V and 2 bases from J, with 11 bases between. CDR1 is MNHEY and CDR2 is SMNVEV in the germline V gene (reference sequence). This CDR3 region has 15 residues. CDR3 region: CASRTPSAGANVLTF. The DNA for the CDR3 is TGTGCCAGCAGGACTCCCTCCGCTGGGGCCAACGTCCTGACTTTC.